The TCR beta chain under discussion was sequenced for a study of spatial heterogeneity in lung cancer. Whole-study results and caveats: Higher tumor mutation counts went along with higher counts of expanded intratumoral alpha and beta TCRs. Ubiquitous and regional expanded TCR counts correlated with ubiquitous and regional nonsynonymous mutations, respectively.

By sample fraction, this clonotype is medium-sized. Its antigen remains unknown. This beta chain slipped into a library made for alpha chains as a stray read, so its size is not meaningful. CDR1 MNHNS and CDR2 SASEGT come from the germline V gene. The CDR3 sequence is 11 residues long. V lost 6 bases, J lost 7 bases, and 7 bases lay in between. Time point denoted: sample taken at primary tumor resection. TCRdb called the 5' RACE reads again in MiXCR, with one record for every CDR3 protein. The data show 10,000 or so distinct CDR3 sequences, more than 10% seen once. The source is a male donor with early-stage non-small cell lung cancer. The sequencing used lung tumor tissue, collected at surgery. The chain joins TRBV6-1 to TRBJ1-5; D is unclear. CDR3 nucleotides: TGTGCCAGCAGACTGGGGCAGCCCCAGCATTTT. Its translation is CASRLGQPQHF.